The next 12 T cell receptor beta chains were all read from a single sample in a study of T cell responses to AZD1222 COVID-19 vaccine. Sequencing used immunoSEQ multiplex PCR; TCRdb keeps in-frame clones, though not all of them. The sample consists of around 70,000 clones, about 85% of them appearing once. Sequences were derived from peripheral blood, sampled 28 days after the second AZD1222 dose. The receptors come from an adult who received the AZD1222 COVID-19 vaccine.

In nucleotides, the CDR3 is TGTGCCAGCAGCTTAGGAATCACTAATCAGCCCCAGCATTTT. This encodes CASSLGITNQPQHF. The chain uses TRBV7-2 and TRBJ1-5, with D uncertain. Germline loops: CDR1 SGHTA, CDR2 FQGNSA. The length of the CDR3 is 14 residues. Trimming removed 1 base at V and 4 bases at J, with 8 bases between.

The chain links TRBV4-1 to TRBJ1-1, with TRBD1 matching 7 bases. The CDR3 runs 16 residues. Per germline, CDR1 MGHRA and CDR2 YSYEKL. Trimming at V came to 1 base and at J to 0 bases, leaving 5 bases not matched to a gene. The CDR3 is CASSQGQGQMNTEAFF. CDR3 DNA sequence: TGCGCCAGCAGCCAAGGCCAGGGACAGATGAACACTGAAGCTTTCTTT.

This chain connects TRBV5-1 to TRBJ1-1; 8 bases line up with TRBD1. Germline V gene sequence: CDR1 SGHRS, CDR2 YFSETQ. Trimming at V came to 4 bases and at J to 2 bases, leaving 4 bases not matched to a gene. This CDR3 has 14 residues. The CDR3 DNA reads TGCGCCAGCAGCCCGGGACAGGTCAACACTGAAGCTTTCTTT. It specifies CASSPGQVNTEAFF.

The genes are TRBV3-1 (or the pseudogene TRBV3-2) and TRBJ2-2; 9 nucleotides agree with TRBD2. The CDR3 totals 13 residues. Trimming removed 7 bases from V and 4 bases from J; junction bases left unmatched: 1. CDR1 LGHDT and CDR2 YNNKEL come from the germline V gene (reference sequence). As DNA, the CDR3 is TGTGCCAGCAAGCGGGAGGTCACCGGGGAGCTGTTTTTT. Protein: CASKREVTGELFF.

CDR3 bases: TGCAGCGTTGAAAAGAGCACAGGCTCCCTGAGCTCCTACAATGAGCAGTTCTTC. Translating gives CSVEKSTGSLSSYNEQFF. The chain links TRBV29-1 to TRBJ2-1; maybe TRBD1 (5 bases). In germline, CDR1 is SQVTM, CDR2 ANQGSEA. V was shortened by 2 bases and J by 0 bases, with 20 bases between the two germline ends. CDR3 size: 18 residues.

This sequence joins TRBV18 and TRBJ1-4; tentatively, D is TRBD1 (5 bases). Trimming removed 6 bases from V and 3 bases from J, with 8 bases in between. The germline CDR1 and CDR2 sequences are KGHSH and LQKENI. This CDR3 has 13 amino acids. The CDR3 nucleotides read TGTGCCAGCTCCGCAGGGTCTAATGAAAAACTGTTTTTT. Its translation: CASSAGSNEKLFF.

This clone has more than one count but fewer than ten. This chain connects TRBV19 to TRBJ1-5, with 8 bases lining up with TRBD1. The CDR3 consists of 15 residues. The junction had 8 bases not matched to a gene; V was cut back by 5 bases and J by 5 bases. Germline assignment: CDR1 LNHDA and CDR2 SQIVND (reference sequence). DNA for the CDR3: TGTGCCAGTAGTCTCCAGACAGGGGAGTATCAGCCCCAGCATTTT. Its protein product is CASSLQTGEYQPQHF.

The chain has TRBV7-3 and TRBJ1-3, with D hard to call. Germline-derived CDR1 and CDR2 are SGHTA and FQGTGA. The V and J ends lost 1 base and 0 bases respectively, with 4 bases between them. The CDR3 has 14 amino acids. CDR3 DNA: TGTGCCAGCAGCTTAAGTCACTCTGGAAACACCATATATTTT. Residues: CASSLSHSGNTIYF.

The chain has TRBV9 and TRBJ2-7; D remains ambiguous. Trimming left V 0 bases short and J 2 bases short, with 15 bases between. Germline CDR1 is SGDLS and CDR2 is YYNGEE. The CDR3 is made up of 16 amino acids. CDR3 in amino acids: CASSVVLDVETYEQYF. The DNA of the CDR3 is TGTGCCAGCAGCGTAGTGCTGGACGTCGAGACCTACGAGCAGTACTTC. Complete variable domain (other parts from reference TRBV9 and TRBJ2-7): DSGVTQTPKHLITATGQRVTLRCSPRSGDLSVYWYQQSLDQGLQFLIQYYNGEERAKGNILERFSAQQFPDLHSELNLSSLELGDSALYFCASSVVLDVETYEQYFGPGTRLTVT.

The CDR3: CASTLGSVMNTEAFF. As DNA, the CDR3 is TGTGCCAGCACCCTTGGATCAGTCATGAACACTGAAGCTTTCTTT. The rearrangement joins TRBV5-5 to TRBJ1-1, with D hard to call. V gave up 6 bases and J gave up 0 bases, with 15 bases separating them. The germline V gene encodes CDR1 SGHKS and CDR2 YYEKEE (reference sequence). This CDR3 spans 15 amino acids.

This clone appeared a single time. J is TRBJ1-1 and V is TRBV10-3; D perhaps matches TRBD1 (5 bases). CDR1 ENHRY and CDR2 SYGVKD come from the germline V gene. The CDR3 runs 16 residues. V lost 3 bases to trimming and J lost 1 base, with 15 bases between them. The CDR3 DNA follows: TGTGCCATCAGTGAAAGAAGTACGGGGACGAACACTGAAGCTTTCTTT. Amino acids: CAISERSTGTNTEAFF.

The gene calls are TRBV5-6 and TRBJ2-1; 10 bases are shared with TRBD2. Germline assignment: CDR1 SGHDT and CDR2 YYEEEE. The CDR3 loop spans 18 amino acids. Losses at the gene ends were 4 bases for V and 6 bases for J; bases not matched to a gene: 16. The CDR3 sequence: CASSRASGRLGPGNEQFF. In nucleotides, the CDR3 is TGTGCCAGCAGCCGAGCTAGCGGGAGACTCGGGCCGGGCAATGAGCAGTTCTTC.